The sequence of this TCR beta chain was determined in a study of blood T cell repertoires in COVID-19. Turning to the study itself: Specimens from acute and convalescent COVID-19 originated in the United States, Italy and Spain. From T cells, B-cell-depleted T cells, or PBMCs came the material, which was cDNA or gDNA.

The CDR3 is 12 residues long. The V segment lost 10 bases and the J segment 6 bases; nucleotides outside the gene matches: 6. CDR1 is LNHDA, CDR2 SQIVND, per germline (reference sequence). How the authors handled the data: Reference gene primers were amplified, and this amplification served to estimate nucleated cell counts. Some clones are missing from TCRdb's copy, which holds only in-frame ones; the method was immunoSEQ multiplex PCR. V and J calls and clone size come straight from that table; D and trimming were deduced from the DNA. Of 200,000 to 250,000 clones listed, 80% to 90% are singletons.

The specimen sequenced was peripheral blood. V and J are TRBV19 and TRBJ1-1; TRBD1 agrees at 9 bases. This sequence originates from a man aged 25-45 years who had recovered from COVID-19. In DNA form, the CDR3 reads TGTGCCACCGGGACAGGGCTCGCTGAAGCTTTCTTT. The encoded protein is CATGTGLAEAFF.